These T cell receptor beta chains were read from a single sample in a study of blood T cell repertoires in COVID-19. The repertoire was sequenced with immunoSEQ multiplex PCR; TCRdb's copy has only in-frame clones and lacks some. This repertoire shows around 270,000 clones, more than 75% found once; its top ten account for approximately 5.3%. The sequencing input was peripheral blood. Receptors were obtained from a woman aged 60-70 years with COVID-19, enrolled during active disease. The CDR3 runs from the conserved cysteine through the conserved F or W. The D gene is left open where the match is weak. Size is omitted from some rows. Given values are once, few, many or a class for expanded clones.

13	TRBV7-3	-	-	TRBJ2-5	CASSFNFQETQYF	TGTGCCAGCAGCTTTAACTTCCAAGAGACCCAGTACTTC
14	TRBV18	TRBD1	once	TRBJ1-4	CASSPDRGPEKLFF	TGTGCCAGCTCACCAGACAGGGGGCCTGAAAAACTGTTTTTT
15	TRBV28	TRBD1	-	TRBJ2-7	CASASRQGLTYEQYF	TGTGCCAGCGCTTCAAGACAGGGGCTAACCTACGAGCAGTACTTC
13	TRBV30	-	few	TRBJ1-2	CAWSVWGGYGYTF	TGTGCCTGGAGTGTATGGGGCGGCTATGGCTACACCTTC
16	TRBV4-1	-	-	TRBJ2-3	CASSPRGAESTDTQYF	TGCGCCAGCAGCCCCCGGGGTGCGGAGAGCACAGATACGCAGTATTTT
14	TRBV7-9	-	once	TRBJ1-5	CASSPTVNNQPQHF	TGTGCCAGCAGCCCTACGGTAAACAATCAGCCCCAGCATTTT
15	TRBV7-2	-	-	TRBJ1-5	CASSLREGLGQPQHF	TGTGCCAGCAGTTTGAGAGAGGGCCTCGGGCAGCCCCAGCATTTT
13	TRBV29-1	-	-	TRBJ1-4	CSVGSSLNEKLFF	TGCAGCGTTGGTAGTTCCCTTAATGAAAAACTGTTTTTT
12	TRBV25-1	-	-	TRBJ1-2	CASSGNFYGYTF	TGTGCCAGCAGTGGAAACTTCTATGGCTACACCTTC
15	TRBV7-2	TRBD2	-	TRBJ2-7	CASSATSGSFYEQYF	TGTGCCAGCAGCGCGACTAGCGGGAGTTTCTACGAGCAGTACTTC
14	TRBV9	TRBD1	-	TRBJ1-2	CASSDPGQGDGYTF	TGTGCCAGCAGCGACCCCGGACAGGGTGATGGCTACACCTTC
16	TRBV5-1	TRBD2	-	TRBJ2-1	CASSTLAGGSYNEQFF	TGCGCCAGCAGCACCTTAGCGGGAGGGTCTTACAATGAGCAGTTCTTC
15	TRBV19	TRBD1	-	TRBJ1-5	CASKGGQGDGQPQHF	TGTGCCAGTAAGGGCGGACAGGGGGACGGTCAGCCCCAGCATTTT
12	TRBV6-5	-	-	TRBJ1-2	CVSSRTAYGYTF	TGTGTCAGCAGTCGGACAGCTTATGGCTACACCTTC
13	TRBV29-1	TRBD2	-	TRBJ2-7	CSVTLAGGGEQYF	TGCAGCGTTACCCTAGCGGGAGGGGGCGAGCAGTACTTC
16	TRBV5-1	TRBD1	once	TRBJ1-4	CASSLAPGTGVEKLFF	TGCGCCAGCAGCTTGGCCCCCGGGACAGGGGTTGAAAAACTGTTTTTT
14	TRBV10-3	-	-	TRBJ1-6	CAISASSYNSPLHF	TGTGCCATCAGTGCCAGCTCCTATAATTCACCCCTCCACTTT
13	TRBV7-9	-	-	TRBJ1-1	CASSREMNTEAFF	TGTGCCAGCAGCCGGGAAATGAACACTGAAGCTTTCTTT
13	TRBV27	-	-	TRBJ2-5	CASRLGVRETQYF	TGTGCCAGCAGACTCGGGGTCCGGGAGACCCAGTACTTC
15	TRBV4-3	-	few	TRBJ2-7	CASSQDFEGAYEQYF	TGCGCCAGCAGCCAAGATTTCGAGGGCGCCTACGAGCAGTACTTC
17	TRBV5-4	-	-	TRBJ2-1	CASSLAPGVSSYNEQFF	TGTGCCAGCAGCTTGGCCCCAGGGGTAAGCTCCTACAATGAGCAGTTCTTC
15	TRBV11-2	-	once	TRBJ2-7	CASSLGRGGSYEQYF	TGTGCCAGCAGCTTAGGGAGGGGCGGCTCCTACGAGCAGTACTTC
16	TRBV3-1/TRBV3-2	TRBD1	-	TRBJ2-2	CASSLRTGGFTGELFF	TGTGCCAGCAGCCTCAGGACAGGGGGCTTCACCGGGGAGCTGTTTTTT
15	TRBV6-2/TRBV6-3	TRBD1	-	TRBJ1-6	CASSGTGGIGSPLHF	TGTGCCAGCAGTGGGACAGGGGGAATCGGTTCACCCCTCCACTTT
13	TRBV5-1	-	-	TRBJ1-1	CASSLSELTEAFF	TGCGCCAGCAGCTTGAGTGAGTTGACTGAAGCTTTCTTT
13	TRBV3-1/TRBV3-2	-	-	TRBJ2-3	CASSLGSTDTQYF	TGTGCCAGCAGCCTCGGTAGCACAGATACGCAGTATTTT
16	TRBV29-1	TRBD2	few	TRBJ2-2	CSVGPSGSANTGELFF	TGCAGCGTTGGCCCTAGCGGGAGTGCGAACACCGGGGAGCTGTTTTTT
17	TRBV3-1/TRBV3-2	-	-	TRBJ2-1	CASSRFGGAGADNEQFF	TGTGCCAGCAGCCGGTTTGGGGGGGCGGGAGCCGACAATGAGCAGTTCTTC
14	TRBV10-1	TRBD1	-	TRBJ2-1	CASGPQGALHEQFF	TGCGCCAGCGGCCCACAGGGGGCGCTTCATGAGCAGTTCTTC
12	TRBV7-9	-	medium-sized	TRBJ1-4	CASSSRGEKLFF	TGTGCCAGCAGCTCTCGGGGTGAAAAACTGTTTTTT
15	TRBV30	TRBD2	-	TRBJ2-2	CAWTMDGTNPGELFF	TGTGCCTGGACTATGGACGGGACTAATCCCGGGGAGCTGTTTTTT
16	TRBV27	TRBD2	-	TRBJ2-3	CASSSLSGRGTDTQYF	TGTGCCAGCAGTTCACTTAGCGGGAGGGGGACAGATACGCAGTATTTT
14	TRBV6-5	TRBD2	once	TRBJ2-1	CASEIAGAYNEQFF	TGTGCCAGCGAAATAGCGGGCGCCTACAATGAGCAGTTCTTC
17	TRBV6-2/TRBV6-3	TRBD1	-	TRBJ1-5	CASSPRDRAKPNQPQHF	TGTGCCAGCAGTCCGAGGGACAGGGCGAAACCGAATCAGCCCCAGCATTTT
15	TRBV10-2	TRBD1	-	TRBJ1-5	CASSEPTGGQQPQHF	TGCGCCAGCAGTGAGCCTACAGGGGGCCAACAGCCCCAGCATTTT
16	TRBV5-6	TRBD1	-	TRBJ1-2	CASSFGPGQLAMWGTF	TGTGCCAGCAGCTTCGGCCCGGGACAGCTCGCTATGTGGGGAACCTTC
14	TRBV5-4	-	-	TRBJ2-4	CASSFPGEWNIQYF	TGTGCCAGCAGCTTCCCAGGGGAGTGGAACATTCAGTACTTC
17	TRBV7-2	TRBD2	few	TRBJ2-3	CASSLRLAGASTDTQYF	TGTGCCAGCAGCTTAAGGCTAGCGGGAGCTAGCACAGATACGCAGTATTTT
17	TRBV3-1/TRBV3-2	TRBD2	-	TRBJ2-2	CASSQGAGLGDTGELFF	TGTGCCAGCAGCCAAGGGGCGGGACTAGGGGACACCGGGGAGCTGTTTTTT
13	TRBV24-1	TRBD1	once	TRBJ2-1	CATRDRGYNEQFF	TGTGCCACCCGGGACAGGGGCTACAATGAGCAGTTCTTC
16	TRBV6-5	TRBD1	-	TRBJ1-4	CASSYGGGQVGEKLFF	TGTGCCAGCAGTTACGGAGGAGGACAGGTCGGAGAAAAACTGTTTTTT
14	TRBV4-2	TRBD1	-	TRBJ2-4	CASSQEQGGNIQYF	TGTGCCAGCAGCCAAGAACAGGGGGGAAACATTCAGTACTTC
15	TRBV9	-	-	TRBJ1-4	CASSVATGTNEKLFF	TGTGCCAGCAGCGTAGCTACAGGGACTAATGAAAAACTGTTTTTT
18	TRBV3-1/TRBV3-2	-	-	TRBJ2-2	CASSHRQEASANTGELFF	TGTGCCAGCAGCCACAGACAGGAAGCATCGGCTAACACCGGGGAGCTGTTTTTT
15	TRBV24-1	-	-	TRBJ2-3	CATSAGGGYTDTQYF	TGTGCCACCAGTGCGGGGGGCGGCTACACAGATACGCAGTATTTT
13	TRBV7-2	-	-	TRBJ1-6	CASSSDYNSPLHF	TGTGCCAGCAGCTCAGATTATAATTCACCCCTCCACTTT
15	TRBV15	-	once	TRBJ2-7	CATSRGRTAPYEQYF	TGTGCCACCAGCAGAGGTAGGACAGCACCCTACGAGCAGTACTTC
16	TRBV5-4	-	-	TRBJ2-7	CASSLDPGRSSYEQYF	TGTGCCAGCAGCTTGGATCCGGGAAGGAGCTCCTACGAGCAGTACTTC
15	TRBV5-6	-	once	TRBJ2-2	CASSLTGGGTGELFF	TGTGCCAGCAGCTTAACAGGGGGGGGCACCGGGGAGCTGTTTTTT
14	TRBV18	-	-	TRBJ1-1	CASSSQHSSTEAFF	TGTGCCAGCTCAAGTCAACACAGTTCCACTGAAGCTTTCTTT
14	TRBV28	-	-	TRBJ1-1	CASSFSAGNTEAFF	TGTGCCAGCAGTTTTTCAGCAGGGAACACTGAAGCTTTCTTT
15	TRBV7-2	-	-	TRBJ2-3	CASSGGGGAADTQYF	TGTGCCAGCAGCGGAGGGGGGGGAGCGGCAGATACGCAGTATTTT